This record concerns one T cell receptor beta chain sequence. The sample holds a few counts of this clone. The antigen this receptor binds is unknown. No base qualities exist here, and no much larger clone lies one base off it. Collaborating institutions collected whole blood in K2EDTA tubes following their own protocols. For TCRbeta analysis, collaborators shipped samples as frozen whole blood, isolated PBMCs, or DNA extracted from either of those sample types. The immunoSEQ Assay, a bias-controlled multiplex PCR, was used to amplify TCRbeta CDR3 regions from genomic DNA. On the authors' methods: The number of nucleated cells in each sample was estimated by amplification of reference gene primers within the assay. To quantify the absolute abundance of each unique TCRbeta CDR3 rearrangement, sequence reads were collapsed and filtered. For each sample, productive Simpson clonality was calculated as the square root of Simpson's diversity index over productive rearrangements. TCRdb's version of the immuneACCESS table is confined to in-frame rearrangements and falls short of the full clone set. An unresolved V gene accounts for under half of the shortfall where checked; the remainder is of unknown origin. V and J calls plus clone size are reproduced from that table; the DNA served to infer D and trimming. For this sample the table gives around 94,000 clones, of which about 91% were detected only once. The ten largest account for about 4% of the sample.

This specimen belongs to a study of blood T cell repertoires in COVID-19 (dated by TCRdb to the early 2020s). The study in broad terms: Samples covering the acute and convalescent phases of COVID-19 were provided by collaborators in the United States, Italy and Spain. Subjects who had been exposed to COVID-19, were actively infected with it, or had recovered from it provided the deeply sampled blood TCRbeta repertoires that made up the dataset. The samples were drawn from two sources: the first 160 participants of the ongoing ImmuneRACE study, and over 1,000 subjects contributed by 6 global collaborators. Nearly every sample came with metadata listing a de-identified subject ID, COVID-19 status, age in years and sex. A freely available public database, intended as a resource for researchers studying the immune response to SARS-CoV-2, is where the repertoires were released. Where available, HLA class I and class II types were obtained from metadata supplied by the sample provider rather than from assay-based typing. The prospective study material was composed of cDNA or gDNA derived from T cells, B-cell-depleted T cells, or PBMCs. Findings and caveats that apply to the study as a whole: The amount of clinical and demographic metadata varied by source and participant and was provided uncurated.

For CDR1 and CDR2, the germline V gene (reference sequence) lists LNHNV and YYDKDF. V ends up 1 base short and J 5 bases short, with an unmatched junction base count of 7. Spanning cysteine to phenylalanine, the CDR3 consists of 17 amino acids. Solely the CDR3 DNA is kept, with 51 bases framed from the first base. The sequenced material came from peripheral blood. The sequence was obtained from a young man with acute or convalescent COVID-19. The V and J genes are TRBV15 and TRBJ2-1, with TRBD2 identical over 11 junction bases. The CDR3 protein is CATSRGQLAGADNEQFF. The sequenced DNA is TGTGCCACCAGCAGAGGCCAACTAGCGGGGGCTGACAATGAGCAGTTCTTC.